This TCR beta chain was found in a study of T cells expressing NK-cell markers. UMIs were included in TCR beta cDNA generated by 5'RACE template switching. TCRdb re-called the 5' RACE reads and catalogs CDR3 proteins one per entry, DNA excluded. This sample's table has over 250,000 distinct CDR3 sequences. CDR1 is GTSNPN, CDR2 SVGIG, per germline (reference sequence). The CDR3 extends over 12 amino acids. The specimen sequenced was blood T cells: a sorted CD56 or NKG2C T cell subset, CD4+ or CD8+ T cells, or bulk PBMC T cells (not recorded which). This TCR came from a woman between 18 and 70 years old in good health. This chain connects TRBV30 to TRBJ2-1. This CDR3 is CAKRGPLNQQFF. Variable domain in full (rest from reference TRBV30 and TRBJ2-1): SQTIHQWPATLVQPVGSPLSLECTVEGTSNPNLYWYRQAAGRGLQLLFYSVGIGQISSEVPQNLSASRPQDRQFILSSKKLLLSDSGFYLCAKRGPLNQQFFGPGTRLTVL.